The 3 T cell receptor beta chains in this list originate from one sample, sequenced in a study of tumor and adjacent non-tumor tissue in lung cancer. No cell sorting was done before RNA was extracted from the tissue. TCRbeta libraries were built with three rounds of nested PCR, modified from ARM-PCR. Using its own MiXCR run on the multiplex PCR reads, TCRdb lists one record per CDR3 protein. The table lists approximately 76,000 distinct CDR3 sequences, around two thirds of them singletons. The sample comprised lung tumor tissue. The receptors here all came from a woman in her 70s with non-small cell lung cancer.

The rearrangement links TRBV29-1 to TRBJ1-2, with unresolved D. This CDR3 is 12 amino acids long. Germline lookup yields CDR1 SQVTM and CDR2 ANQGSEA. CDR3: CDPVLQDYGYTF. The DNA for the CDR3 is TGCGACCCGGTCCTGCAGGACTATGGCTACACCTTC. The full variable domain, rest sourced from reference TRBV29-1 and TRBJ1-2, is SAVISQKPSRDICQRGTSLTIQCQVDSQVTMMFWYRQQPGQSLTLIATANQGSEATYESGFVIDKFPISRPNLTFSTLTVSNMSPEDSSIYLCDPVLQDYGYTFGSGTRLTVV.

This chain connects TRBV6-5 to TRBJ1-1, with no clear D. Germline CDR1 and CDR2: MNHEY and SVGAGI. V was cut by 7 bases and J by 4 bases, with 19 bases left in between. This CDR3 spans 15 amino acids. The CDR3 region is CASTSLGKVITEAFF. The CDR3 coding sequence is TGTGCCAGCACTTCCTTGGGGAAGGTGATCACTGAAGCTTTCTTT.

This clonotype showed up just once. The chain combines TRBV24-1 with TRBJ2-5, with 8 bases aligning to TRBD1. V lost 4 bases, J lost 2 bases, and 5 bases stayed unmatched. This CDR3 region has 15 residues. Germline-derived CDR1 and CDR2 are KGHDR and SFDVKD. The chain's CDR3 is CATSESWTGQETQYF. DNA of the CDR3: TGTGCCACCAGTGAGTCTTGGACAGGGCAAGAGACCCAGTACTTC.